The sequence of this T cell receptor beta chain was determined in a study of blood T cell repertoires in COVID-19. Whole-study context: The United States, Italy and Spain supplied acute and convalescent COVID-19 samples. Sources were T cells, B-cell-depleted T cells, or PBMCs; the material itself was cDNA or gDNA.

Original analysis: For nucleated cells, counts were estimated from reference gene primer amplification. Produced via immunoSEQ multiplex PCR; TCRdb's table is partial and in-frame only. V and J calls plus clone size are reproduced from that table; the DNA served to infer D and trimming. The table includes 150,000 or so clones, roughly 82% detected once. CDR1 MGHRA and CDR2 YSYEKL come from the germline V gene. With 0 bases clipped from V and 5 bases from J, the junction kept 17 bases outside the gene matches. The CDR3 sequence is 20 residues long. This clone was observed a single time. Input material: peripheral blood. V usage is TRBV4-1 and J usage is TRBJ2-2, with TRBD2 identical over 8 bases. This TCR derives from a human donor with acute or convalescent COVID-19. The donor label of this sample is uncertain. Written as DNA, the CDR3 is TGCGCCAGCAGCCAAGACGCGAATCCTTCTAGGGCGGGAGGTACCGGGGAGCTGTTTTTT. It yields the protein CASSQDANPSRAGGTGELFF.